A selection of T cell receptor beta chains follows, all from one sample in a study of blood T cell repertoires in COVID-19. The data were produced by immunoSEQ multiplex PCR, yet TCRdb's version contains in-frame clones alone and is incomplete. The data hold 140,000 to 150,000 clones, with about 85% observed a single time. The material sequenced was peripheral blood. These receptors were taken from a human donor with COVID-19, enrolled during active disease. The donor label of this sample is uncertain. The CDR3 runs from the conserved cysteine through the conserved F or W. The D gene is left open where the match is weak. Clone size is stated in some rows and not others, as once, few, many or a class when expanded.

.	TRBV18	few	TRBJ2-5	TGTGCCAGCTCGGGAGAAGAGACCCAGTACTTC	CASSGEETQYF
TRBD2	TRBV19	.	TRBJ2-7	TGTGCCAGTAGTATAGGGACTGCGGGGGACCCCTACGAGCAGTACTTC	CASSIGTAGDPYEQYF
.	TRBV3-1/TRBV3-2	.	TRBJ1-3	TGTGCCAGCAGTCCAGGGGTGGGTGGAAACACCATATATTTT	CASSPGVGGNTIYF
.	TRBV7-9	.	TRBJ1-3	TGTGCCAGCAGCGTACCCTTGTCAGGGTTTGGAAACACCATATATTTT	CASSVPLSGFGNTIYF
.	TRBV5-1	.	TRBJ1-6	TGCGCCAGCAGCTTGGTAGCAGGGGTAGAGGATTCACCCCTCCACTTT	CASSLVAGVEDSPLHF
.	TRBV24-1	.	TRBJ1-2	TGTGCCACCAGTGACGCGTTCGGCTACACCTTC	CATSDAFGYTF
TRBD1	TRBV24-1	.	TRBJ2-2	TGTGCCACCAGTGATCCTACAGGGGGCCCTCACACCGGGGAGCTGTTTTTT	CATSDPTGGPHTGELFF
.	TRBV5-5	.	TRBJ1-2	TGTGCCAGCAGACGCCGGGACACCATTAACTATGGCTACACCTTC	CASRRRDTINYGYTF
TRBD1	TRBV27	.	TRBJ1-1	TGTGCCAGCAGCCAACAGGGGTACACTGAAGCTTTCTTT	CASSQQGYTEAFF
TRBD1	TRBV6-2/TRBV6-3	.	TRBJ1-5	TGTGCCAGCAGTTACCCCACAGGGGGTTGGGATCAGCCCCAGCATTTT	CASSYPTGGWDQPQHF
TRBD1	TRBV7-9	.	TRBJ2-7	TGTGCCAGCAGCGTTAGACAGGGGATTTCCTACGAGCAGTACTTC	CASSVRQGISYEQYF
.	TRBV3-1/TRBV3-2	.	TRBJ1-3	TGTGCCAGCAGCCAGGACAGCTCTGGAAACACCATATATTTT	CASSQDSSGNTIYF
.	TRBV7-5	.	TRBJ2-7	TGTGTCAGAAGTCCCTCAGCGGGGACTTACGAGCAGTACTTC	CVRSPSAGTYEQYF
TRBD1	TRBV27	.	TRBJ1-2	TGTGCCAGCAGTTACTACAGGGGGCTTTTAGTTGGCTACACCTTC	CASSYYRGLLVGYTF
.	TRBV28	.	TRBJ1-5	TGTGCCAGCAGAGGACAGTCCAATCAGCCCCAGCATTTT	CASRGQSNQPQHF
TRBD1	TRBV3-1/TRBV3-2	.	TRBJ2-1	TGTGCCAGCAGCCAGGCCGGGACAGGGGGCAATGAGCAGTTCTTC	CASSQAGTGGNEQFF
TRBD2	TRBV19	.	TRBJ2-1	TGTGCCAGTAGTATTTGGGGCGGGGGGGGCGATGAGCAGTTCTTC	CASSIWGGGGDEQFF
TRBD1	TRBV6-5	.	TRBJ2-2	TGTGCCAGCACGCCAGGGGGAACAACCGGGGAGCTGTTTTTT	CASTPGGTTGELFF
TRBD1	TRBV10-3	.	TRBJ1-2	TGTGCCATCAGGGACAGGGGAGAGTCTCGGGGCTACACCTTC	CAIRDRGESRGYTF
TRBD1	TRBV25-1	few	TRBJ1-3	TGTGCCAGCTCGGACAGGGGGATAGACACCATATATTTT	CASSDRGIDTIYF
TRBD1	TRBV18	.	TRBJ1-1	TGTGCCAGCTCACCACGGGGATTAAAACCGGGACAGGGTGATGAAGCTTTCTTT	CASSPRGLKPGQGDEAFF
TRBD2	TRBV6-5	few	TRBJ2-7	TGTGCCAGCAGCGCGGGAGTCTACGAGCAGTACTTC	CASSAGVYEQYF
TRBD1	TRBV13	few	TRBJ1-1	TGTGCCAGCAGCGAGGAGGGACAGGGGGCAACTGAAGCTTTCTTT	CASSEEGQGATEAFF
.	TRBV2	.	TRBJ1-6	TGTGCCCAGAGTGGGGGGGCCAGTTCACCCCTCCACTTT	CAQSGGASSPLHF
.	TRBV19	.	TRBJ1-1	TGTGCCAGTAGTATAGACAGGGGCACTGAAGCTTTCTTT	CASSIDRGTEAFF
.	TRBV3-1/TRBV3-2	.	TRBJ1-6	TGTGCCAGCAGCCAAGCTAAAACGCAGATGACAGTCAATTCACCCCTCCACTTT	CASSQAKTQMTVNSPLHF
.	TRBV6-1	.	TRBJ1-2	TGTGCCAGCAGTGAAACGGGGGGCGCCTATGGCTACACCTTC	CASSETGGAYGYTF
TRBD1	TRBV3-1/TRBV3-2	.	TRBJ2-7	TGTGCCAGCAGCCCCTACAGGGGAAGGTACGAGCAGTACTTC	CASSPYRGRYEQYF
.	TRBV4-1	.	TRBJ2-6	TGCGCCAGCAGCCAGGTTCAGGTTGGGGCCAACGTCCTGACTTTC	CASSQVQVGANVLTF